Listed below are T cell receptor beta chains from one sample, sequenced in a study of identical twins. In TCRdb, the 5' RACE reads were re-called with MiXCR into one record per CDR3 protein. Of approximately 600,000 distinct CDR3 sequences detected, roughly 7.1% appear once; the ten largest clones hold 1.6%. The sample was also reused in another study, on yellow fever vaccine responses in identical twins.

Sequencing used PBMCs. These receptors were taken from a woman under 30 in good health. CDR3s include the opening cysteine and the closing phenylalanine or tryptophan. The D gene is left open where the match is weak. Clone size appears in some rows only: once, few, many, or a class for an expanded clone.

many,TRBJ2-1,-,TRBV11-2,TGTGCCAGCAGCTTATTCGGAGCTGAGCAGTTCTTC,CASSLFGAEQFF
few,TRBJ1-1,-,TRBV5-1,TGCGCCAGCAGCGAAACGGGACTTTTTGGTAACACTGAAGCTTTCTTT,CASSETGLFGNTEAFF
-,TRBJ1-1,-,TRBV27,TGTGCCAGCAGTTTTTCACAGCGGAAGAACACTGAAGCTTTCTTT,CASSFSQRKNTEAFF
-,TRBJ2-5,-,TRBV29-1,TGCAGCGCCGGAGAGTGGCTACAAGAGACCCAGTACTTC,CSAGEWLQETQYF
-,TRBJ1-1,-,TRBV25-1,TGTGCCAGCAGTGCGGGGGCGAACACTGAAGCTTTCTTT,CASSAGANTEAFF
-,TRBJ2-6,-,TRBV4-1,TGCGCCAGCAGCCGAGACAAATTCTCTGGGGCCAACGTCCTGACTTTC,CASSRDKFSGANVLTF
-,TRBJ2-1,-,TRBV5-1,TGCGCCAGCAGCTTGGAAGGGGCGGGGGCCCACAATGAGCAGTTCTTC,CASSLEGAGAHNEQFF
many,TRBJ2-3,TRBD2,TRBV27,TGTGCCAGCAGTCTGAGCGGGATCAGCACAGATACGCAGTATTTT,CASSLSGISTDTQYF
few,TRBJ2-1,TRBD2,TRBV6-1,TGTGCCAGCGCCGGACTAGCGGGGACCTACAATGAGCAGTTCTTC,CASAGLAGTYNEQFF
-,TRBJ2-5,TRBD2,TRBV11-2,TGTGCCAGCAGCTTAGATGGGCCGTGGACTAGCGGGAACCCGTACTTC,CASSLDGPWTSGNPYF
-,TRBJ1-6,TRBD1,TRBV5-6,TGTACCAGCAGCTTTTGGGACAGGGAGGAATCACCCCTCCACTTT,CTSSFWDREESPLHF
few,TRBJ2-1,-,TRBV6-2/TRBV6-3,TGTGCCAGCAGTCTACAAGAACTAGGAGACAATGAGCAGTTCTTC,CASSLQELGDNEQFF
few,TRBJ1-1,TRBD1,TRBV5-1,TGCGCCAGCGGGTCAGGACAGGGTGGCACTGAAGCTTTCTTT,CASGSGQGGTEAFF
-,TRBJ2-7,-,TRBV11-3,TGTGCCAGCAGCCCAGCGGAATTGTCCTACGAGCAGTACTTC,CASSPAELSYEQYF
many,TRBJ2-1,-,TRBV11-2,TGTGCCAGCAGCTTAGCCAGCCGACATTTGGTGGACAATGAGCAGTTCTTC,CASSLASRHLVDNEQFF
few,TRBJ2-5,-,TRBV4-1,TGCGCCAGCAGCCAAGTTTCTGCTCTGGAGACCCAGTACTTC,CASSQVSALETQYF
few,TRBJ2-1,TRBD1,TRBV7-8,TGTGCCAGCAGCTTAACCAGACAGGGTCTGGACAATGAGCAGTTCTTC,CASSLTRQGLDNEQFF
many,TRBJ2-1,TRBD2,TRBV10-3,TGTGCCATCAGTACAGCGGGGGCCCTCGCTCGGAATGAGCAGTTCTTC,CAISTAGALARNEQFF
-,TRBJ2-2,-,TRBV20-1,TGCAGTGCTGCCCTTGGGGGGGAGCTGTTTTTT,CSAALGGELFF
few,TRBJ2-3,TRBD2,TRBV29-1,TGCAGCGTTGTGGGGCACGGGACTAGCCCAGATACGCAGTATTTT,CSVVGHGTSPDTQYF
many,TRBJ2-3,-,TRBV15,TGTGCCACCAGCCGGAAATCGGGAGATACGCAGTATTTT,CATSRKSGDTQYF
few,TRBJ2-5,TRBD2,TRBV12-3/TRBV12-4,TGTGCCAGCAGCCCCGGGGGGGGGTATGAGACCCAGTACTTC,CASSPGGGYETQYF
-,TRBJ2-2,-,TRBV12-3/TRBV12-4,TGTGCCGGGATTGAGGGGCGGGTATCCACCGGGGAGCTGTTTTTT,CAGIEGRVSTGELFF
-,TRBJ2-5,TRBD2,TRBV20-1,TGCAGTGCTAGAGGGGGACCGGGACTACAAGAGACCCAGTACTTC,CSARGGPGLQETQYF
-,TRBJ1-6,-,TRBV6-1,TGTGCCAGCACCTTTCATGGATCACCCCTCCACTTT,CASTFHGSPLHF
few,TRBJ2-5,-,TRBV29-1,TGCAGCGTTGAATCATGGCTAGACTGGAGGGAGACCCAGTACTTC,CSVESWLDWRETQYF
-,TRBJ2-1,TRBD1,TRBV4-1,TGCGCCAGCAGCCACCTGGACAGGGAGCACAATGAGCAGTTCTTC,CASSHLDREHNEQFF
-,TRBJ2-3,TRBD2,TRBV6-1,TGTGCCAGCCAGCGGAGCGGGACTAGCCAAGATACGCAGTATTTT,CASQRSGTSQDTQYF
-,TRBJ2-1,TRBD1,TRBV15,TGTGCCACCAGCAGAGGGTGGGGGACAGGGGGCGTCAATGAGCAGTTCTTC,CATSRGWGTGGVNEQFF
few,TRBJ2-1,TRBD2,TRBV9,TGTGCCAGCAGCGTGGGGGCTGGGGGCGGGAGGGCCAATGAGCAGTTCTTC,CASSVGAGGGRANEQFF
many,TRBJ1-1,-,TRBV12-3/TRBV12-4,TGTGCCAGCAGCAACAGGGCGGGAGCTTTCTTT,CASSNRAGAFF
few,TRBJ1-1,-,TRBV20-1,TGCAGTGCAACCCGACAGACGAACACTGAAGCTTTCTTT,CSATRQTNTEAFF
-,TRBJ2-5,TRBD2,TRBV2,TGTGCCAGCAGTGAAGACGGTTTGTCTAGCGGGAGTACCCAGTACTTC,CASSEDGLSSGSTQYF
-,TRBJ2-7,TRBD1,TRBV9,TGTGCCAGCAGCGGACAGGGGTCCGAGCAGTACTTC,CASSGQGSEQYF
few,TRBJ1-1,-,TRBV5-1,TGCGCCAGCAGTGGGGGGAGCACTGAAGCTTTCTTT,CASSGGSTEAFF
few,TRBJ2-5,TRBD1,TRBV3-1,TGTGCCAGCAGCCAATTGGGACAGGCACAAGAGACCCAGTACTTC,CASSQLGQAQETQYF
many,TRBJ2-3,-,TRBV10-3,TGTGCCATCAGCGAGTGGGGTAGCACAGATACGCAGTATTTT,CAISEWGSTDTQYF
-,TRBJ2-1,TRBD1,TRBV7-9,TGTGCCAGCAGCTTAGTCGGGACAGGGCCACTCAATGAGCAGTTCTTC,CASSLVGTGPLNEQFF
-,TRBJ2-5,-,TRBV5-1,TGCGCCAGCAGCTGGACACCACGAGAGACCCAGTACTTC,CASSWTPRETQYF
few,TRBJ2-7,TRBD1,TRBV25-1,TGTGCCAGCAATCGACAGGGCGGTTCGGCGGGTGGCTACGAGCAGTACTTC,CASNRQGGSAGGYEQYF
-,TRBJ2-1,-,TRBV10-3,TGTGCCACCGCCGTCGACCTATACAATGAGCAGTTCTTC,CATAVDLYNEQFF
many,TRBJ2-1,-,TRBV6-6,TGTGCCAGCAGTACTAGTGGCCCCAATGAGCAGTTCTTC,CASSTSGPNEQFF
-,TRBJ2-3,-,TRBV4-2,TGTGCCAGCAGCCAAGCGAGCAGTGACACAGATACGCAGTATTTT,CASSQASSDTDTQYF
many,TRBJ2-5,TRBD1,TRBV28,TGTGCCAGCAGTTCCCCCGAAGGGGGCTGGGAGACCCAGTACTTC,CASSSPEGGWETQYF
once,TRBJ2-1,-,TRBV7-6,TGTGCCAGCAGCCTACAGGGAGAGGGCTACAATGAGCAGTTCTTC,CASSLQGEGYNEQFF
many,TRBJ1-5,-,TRBV3-1,TGTGCCAGCAGCCAAGGGGCAGACCGGGGCAATCAGCCCCAGCATTTT,CASSQGADRGNQPQHF
few,TRBJ1-2,-,TRBV5-1,TGCGCCAGCAGCCCGGCGCCTGACAGGTTGCAGTCAAGGCCCTATGGCTACACCTTC,CASSPAPDRLQSRPYGYTF
-,TRBJ2-5,-,TRBV7-9,TGTGCCAGCAGCTCCTCAGGGGAAGTTGGGGAGACCCAGTACTTC,CASSSSGEVGETQYF
few,TRBJ2-1,-,TRBV5-1,TGCGCCAGCAACCCCGCAGGAGGGTTTGAGCAGTTCTTC,CASNPAGGFEQFF
many,TRBJ2-3,-,TRBV3-1,TGTGCCAGCAGCCGCCGAACGGGGACAGATACGCAGTATTTT,CASSRRTGTDTQYF
-,TRBJ2-7,-,TRBV28,TGTGCCAGCAGTTTATCAACGGGGAACGAGCAGTACTTC,CASSLSTGNEQYF
-,TRBJ2-5,-,TRBV20-1,TGCAGTGCTCCGAAGGCGGGGACAAAGCAAGAGACCCAGTACTTC,CSAPKAGTKQETQYF
few,TRBJ1-1,-,TRBV28,TGTGCCAGCAGAACCGGGGCGGGCGCTGAAGCTTTCTTT,CASRTGAGAEAFF